The present TCR beta chain was sequenced within a study of cytomegalovirus exposure and HLA in healthy donors. Study findings and constraints: Further analysis, carried out later, found HLA-associated TCR beta chains more clonally expanded than equally common other chains.

13 Jbeta primers and 60 Vbeta primers were used for the PCR. TCRdb's table, derived via immunoSEQ multiplex PCR, lists solely in-frame clones and lacks some. This sample has about 160,000 clones, with about three quarters found just once. Per germline, CDR1 MDHEN and CDR2 SYDVKM. Trimming took off 6 bases at V and 4 bases at J, with 12 bases between the two ends. The CDR3 is made up of 14 amino acids. A remark on this clone: Antigen specificity is unknown.

The origin of this receptor is a woman in her 30s in good health and CMV-seronegative. Sequenced: PBMCs. This sequence joins TRBV28 and TRBJ1-4; D not certain. CDR3 sequence (DNA): TGTGCCAGCAGGAACACCGATTATAATGAAAAACTGTTTTTT. The encoded protein is CASRNTDYNEKLFF.